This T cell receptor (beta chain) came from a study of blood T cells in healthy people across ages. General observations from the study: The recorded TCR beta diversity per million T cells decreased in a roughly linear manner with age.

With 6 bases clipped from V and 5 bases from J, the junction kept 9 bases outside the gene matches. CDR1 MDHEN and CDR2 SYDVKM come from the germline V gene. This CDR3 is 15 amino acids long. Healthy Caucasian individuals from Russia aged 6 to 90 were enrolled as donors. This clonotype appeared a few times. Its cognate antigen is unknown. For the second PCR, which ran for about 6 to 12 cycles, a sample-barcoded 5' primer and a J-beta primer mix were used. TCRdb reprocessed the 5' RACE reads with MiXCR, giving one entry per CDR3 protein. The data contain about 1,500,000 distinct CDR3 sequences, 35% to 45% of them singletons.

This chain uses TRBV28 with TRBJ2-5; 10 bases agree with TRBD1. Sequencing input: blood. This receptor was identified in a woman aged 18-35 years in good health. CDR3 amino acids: CASSLTGGGKETQYF. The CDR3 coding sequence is TGTGCCAGCAGCCTGACAGGGGGCGGTAAGGAGACCCAGTACTTC.